This TCR beta chain was sequenced in a study of OX40 agonist ivuxolimab in advanced cancers. Findings and caveats of the study: No antigen was identified for the clonally expanded peripheral T cells.

Assay used: immunoSEQ multiplex PCR; TCRdb lists only in-frame clones, some missing. The table includes 65,000 to 75,000 clones, around 84% detected once. Germline V gene lookup returns CDR1 SGHRS and CDR2 YFSETQ. Trimming removed 0 bases at V and 6 bases at J, with 9 bases between. CDR3 length: 14 amino acids. With respect to this clone: The antigen is undetermined.

The rearrangement uses TRBV5-1 and TRBJ1-4; TRBD1 might be the D (5 bases). The starting material was CD4+ or CD8+ T cells sorted from blood, obtained in a trial of the OX40 agonist ivuxolimab. The origin of this receptor is an adult with an advanced solid tumor such as melanoma, head and neck, liver or kidney cancer. Written as DNA, the CDR3 is TGCGCCAGCAGCTTGGCCCCGGGGGATGAAAAACTGTTTTTT. It specifies CASSLAPGDEKLFF. Full variable domain (outside the CDR3, taken from reference TRBV5-1 and TRBJ1-4): KAGVTQTPRYLIKTRGQQVTLSCSPISGHRSVSWYQQTPGQGLQFLFEYFSETQRNKGNFPGRFSGRQFSNSRSEMNVSTLELGDSALYLCASSLAPGDEKLFFGSGTQLSVL.